This T cell receptor (beta chain) was obtained from a study of shared clonotypes between healthy human individuals. Regarding the study as a whole: An expected dependence of interdonor clonotype sharing on sequencing depth was noted. For naive CD4 cells, around 5.1% of clonotypes were shared across a few donors.

The repertoire was sequenced with immunoSEQ multiplex PCR; TCRdb's copy has only in-frame clones and lacks some. Of some 2.4 million clones in the sample, 93% are singletons; the top ten hold 0.36%. Remarks on this clone: What it recognizes is unknown.

The germline V and J ends were trimmed by 3 bases and 4 bases, with 18 bases remaining between them. The CDR3 contains 16 residues. Germline assignment: CDR1 SGHTA and CDR2 FQGTGA. HIV-negative, healthy adults without recent acute infections or vaccinations were the donors. Naive CD45RA+ and memory CD45RA-negative subsets were split from CD4+ cells. The sequence was obtained from a man between 18 and 35 years old in good health. Some clones in this sample may be carry-over from other donors' samples. The specimen was naive CD4+ T cells from PBMCs. Subset described: CD45RA+ positively selected. The chain uses TRBV7-3 and TRBJ1-2; a weak D match, TRBD1 (5 bases). The CDR3 region has the DNA TGTGCCAGCAGCTTGATACCATATCCCGACAGCTATGGCTACACCTTC. Amino acids: CASSLIPYPDSYGYTF. The whole variable domain, filled in from reference TRBV7-3 and TRBJ1-2, reads GAGVSQTPSNKVTEKGKYVELRCDPISGHTALYWYRQSLGQGPEFLIYFQGTGAADDSGLPNDRFFAVRPEGSVSTLKIQRTERGDSAVYLCASSLIPYPDSYGYTFGSGTRLTVV.